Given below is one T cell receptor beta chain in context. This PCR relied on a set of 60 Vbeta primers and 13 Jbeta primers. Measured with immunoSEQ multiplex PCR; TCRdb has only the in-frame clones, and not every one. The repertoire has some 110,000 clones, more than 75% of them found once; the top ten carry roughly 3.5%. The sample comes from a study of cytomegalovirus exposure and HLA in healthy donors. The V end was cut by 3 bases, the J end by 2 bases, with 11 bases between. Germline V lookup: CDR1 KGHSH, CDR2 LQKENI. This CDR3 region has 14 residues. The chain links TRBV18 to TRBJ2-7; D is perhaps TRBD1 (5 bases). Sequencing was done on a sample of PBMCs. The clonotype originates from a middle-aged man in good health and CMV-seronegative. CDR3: CASSPNRLTYEQYF. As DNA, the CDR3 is TGTGCCAGCTCACCGAACAGGTTAACCTACGAGCAGTACTTC. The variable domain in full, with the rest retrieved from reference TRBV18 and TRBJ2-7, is NAGVMQNPRHLVRRRGQEARLRCSPMKGHSHVYWYRQLPEEGLKFMVYLQKENIIDESGMPKERFSAEFPKEGPSILRIQQVVRGDSAAYFCASSPNRLTYEQYFGPGTRLTVT.